This passage covers 14 T cell receptor beta chains from one sample sequenced in a study of OX40 agonist ivuxolimab in advanced cancers. Using immunoSEQ multiplex PCR, the repertoire was profiled, and TCRdb retains in-frame clones only, with some absent. The sample shows roughly 62,000 clones, approximately 84% of them seen only once. The input for sequencing was CD4+ or CD8+ T cells sorted from blood, taken in a trial of the OX40 agonist ivuxolimab. The receptors were sampled from an adult with an advanced solid tumor such as melanoma, head and neck, liver or kidney cancer.

V gene TRBV11-3 combines with J gene TRBJ2-3, with D possibly TRBD2 on 6 matching bases. CDR3 length: 14 amino acids. Trimming removed 5 bases at V and 3 bases at J, with 12 bases between. CDR1 SGHNT and CDR2 YENEEA come from the germline V gene. The CDR3 sequence: CASSTRSGTDTQYF. In DNA, the CDR3 is TGTGCCAGCAGCACCCGTAGCGGTACAGATACGCAGTATTTT.

The V and J genes are TRBV5-1 and TRBJ1-3; D ambiguous. Germline V gene data show CDR1 as SGHRS and CDR2 as YFSETQ. The CDR3 loop spans 16 amino acids. V shed 0 bases and J shed 4 bases, with 14 bases lying between them. The CDR3 DNA sequence: TGCGCCAGCAGCTTGGCCCTCGACCCACGGGGAAACACCATATATTTT. Translated, it gives CASSLALDPRGNTIYF.

For the CDR3, the DNA is TGTGCCACCCGCGAGGAAGATTCAGATACGCAGTATTTT. Protein product: CATREEDSDTQYF. The rearrangement uses TRBV15 and TRBJ2-3; D gene uncertain. This CDR3 comprises 13 residues. Germline V gives CDR1 LNHNV, CDR2 YYDKDF (reference sequence). The V gene lost 8 bases and the J gene lost 4 bases, with 13 bases spanning the gap.

The rearrangement uses TRBV5-1 and TRBJ2-3, with D maybe TRBD2 (6 bases). The CDR3 has 16 residues. V was pared by 0 bases and J by 6 bases, with 17 bases between. Germline lookup yields CDR1 SGHRS and CDR2 YFSETQ. Here the CDR3 DNA reads TGCGCCAGCAGCTTGGCCCTAGCGCCCCTGGGGGATACGCAGTATTTT. Encoded protein: CASSLALAPLGDTQYF.

The rearrangement uses TRBV6-5 and TRBJ2-4; D is perhaps TRBD1 or TRBD2 (5 bases each). The CDR3 has 15 amino acids. Germline V CDR1 and CDR2: MNHEY, SVGAGI. V dropped 4 bases and J dropped 6 bases, with 16 bases sitting between them. The CDR3, as DNA: TGTGCCAGCAGTTCCCGCCGGGGCAGCAGAAACATTCAGTACTTC. Translated: CASSSRRGSRNIQYF.

The chain couples TRBV7-9 to TRBJ1-2, with D uncertain. The CDR3 contains 13 residues. Germline CDR1 SEHNR, CDR2 FQNEAQ (reference sequence). Trimming took off 1 base at V and 6 bases at J, with 9 bases between the two ends. The CDR3 reads CASSLEDWDGYTF. The CDR3 nucleotides read TGTGCCAGCAGCTTAGAAGATTGGGATGGCTACACCTTC.

The V call is TRBV6-1, the J call TRBJ2-3; 12 bases map to TRBD2. Germline lookup yields CDR1 MNHNS and CDR2 SASEGT. The CDR3 consists of 15 residues. V shed 4 bases and J 1 base; nucleotides not matched to a gene: 0. CDR3 nucleotides: TGTGCCAGCAGTGGACTAGCGGGAGGCACAGATACGCAGTATTTT. Encoded protein: CASSGLAGGTDTQYF.

V and J are TRBV5-8 and TRBJ1-2, with D unclear. The CDR3 extends over 13 amino acids. V lost 1 base and J 7 bases, leaving 11 bases between the germline ends. Per germline, CDR1 SGHTS and CDR2 YDEGEE. CDR3 sequence: CASSLNTGFGYTF. CDR3 coding DNA: TGTGCCAGCAGCTTGAATACGGGATTTGGCTACACCTTC. Full variable domain (outside the CDR3, taken from reference TRBV5-8 and TRBJ1-2): EAGVTQSPTHLIKTRGQQATLRCSPISGHTSVYWYQQALGLGLQFLLWYDEGEERNRGNFPPRFSGRQFPNYSSELNVNALELEDSALYLCASSLNTGFGYTFGSGTRLTVV.

In this sample, this clone turned up once. The chain couples TRBV5-6 to TRBJ2-7; TRBD1 matches 12 bases. In germline, CDR1 is SGHDT, CDR2 YYEEEE. J lost 6 bases, V lost 4 bases, and 2 bases had no gene match. This CDR3 contains 13 residues. For the CDR3, the DNA is TGTGCCAGCAGCGGGACAGGGGGCTTCGAGCAGTACTTC. Its protein is CASSGTGGFEQYF. Drawing the rest from reference TRBV5-6 and TRBJ2-7, the complete variable domain is DAGVTQSPTHLIKTRGQQVTLRCSPKSGHDTVSWYQQALGQGPQFIFQYYEEEERQRGNFPDRFSGHQFPNYSSELNVNALLLGDSALYLCASSGTGGFEQYFGPGTRLTVT.

This chain connects TRBV19 to TRBJ1-5; D not certain. CDR3 length: 14 residues. Trimming took off 6 bases at V and 6 bases at J, with 15 bases between the two ends. Germline loops: CDR1 LNHDA, CDR2 SQIVND (reference sequence). The CDR3 nucleotides read TGTGCCAGTAGCCGGAGTTCGTGGGCTCAGCCCCAGCATTTT. Protein sequence: CASSRSSWAQPQHF.

CDR3 nucleotides: TGTGCCAGCAAACTAGCGGGAAAAAACACCGGGGAGCTGTTTTTT. This translates into CASKLAGKNTGELFF. The chain links TRBV2 to TRBJ2-2; 10 bases map to TRBD2. The CDR3 is 15 amino acids. With V trimmed by 7 bases and J by 2 bases, 4 bases remained unmatched. CDR1 SNHLY and CDR2 FYNNEI come from the germline V gene.

The chain links TRBV7-2 to TRBJ2-2; 8 bases agree with TRBD2. V shed 4 bases and J 2 bases; nucleotides not matched to a gene: 12. This CDR3 has 18 amino acids. The germline CDR1 and CDR2 sequences are SGHTA and FQGNSA. CDR3 in amino acids: CASSSKIRLAYNTGELFF. In DNA form, the CDR3 reads TGTGCCAGCAGCTCCAAAATAAGACTAGCGTATAACACCGGGGAGCTGTTTTTT. The variable domain in full, with the rest retrieved from reference TRBV7-2 and TRBJ2-2, is GAGVSQSPSNKVTEKGKDVELRCDPISGHTALYWYRQSLGQGLEFLIYFQGNSAPDKSGLPSDRFSAERTGGSVSTLTIQRTQQEDSAVYLCASSSKIRLAYNTGELFFGEGSRLTVL.

Comments on this clone: An end of the junction differs from the germline gene, which may be a read error. Other DNA variants within this sample encode the same CDR3. The chain recombines TRBV7-8 with TRBJ2-7, with 8 bases aligning to TRBD1. This CDR3 has 14 residues. CDR1 and CDR2 (germline): SGHVS, FQNEAQ. The CDR3 DNA reads as TGTGCCAGCAGCTTACCAGGGGGCCAGAACGAACAGTACTTC. This encodes CASSLPGGQNEQYF.

V is TRBV9 and J is TRBJ2-7, with D perhaps TRBD1 (5 bases). V lost 1 base to trimming and J lost 6 bases, with 8 bases between them. The germline CDR1 and CDR2 sequences are SGDLS and YYNGEE. The CDR3 spans 12 residues. CDR3: CASSVLGAEQYF. In DNA, the CDR3 is TGTGCCAGCAGCGTATTAGGGGCCGAGCAGTACTTC.